This T cell receptor (beta chain) stems from a study of blood T cell repertoires in COVID-19. The overall study: Material from acute and convalescent COVID-19 was sourced from the United States, Italy and Spain.

In its sample, this clone was seen a few times. In the original workflow: From reference gene primer amplification, estimates of nucleated cell counts were derived. The repertoire was sequenced with immunoSEQ multiplex PCR; TCRdb's copy has only in-frame clones and lacks some. That table is the source of V, J and clone size, and D and trimming were worked out from the DNA. The sample shows hundreds of thousands of clones, 85% of them seen only once. Germline loops: CDR1 SGHDN, CDR2 FVKESK. The CDR3 has 13 amino acids. V gave up 1 base and J gave up 13 bases, with 11 bases separating them. The chain is built from TRBV14 and TRBJ1-6; tentatively, D is TRBD1 (6 bases). The sample comprised peripheral blood. This TCR came from a woman in her late teens or twenties with acute or convalescent COVID-19. In DNA, the CDR3 is TGTGCCAGCAGCCAAGTGCTTCAGGGGCCCCTCCACTTT. Translated: CASSQVLQGPLHF.